The 32 T cell receptor beta chains in this list originate from one sample, sequenced in a study of T cell repertoires in cytomegalovirus infection. TCRdb called the reads again in MiXCR, with one record for every CDR3 protein. The data contain hundreds of thousands of distinct CDR3 sequences, around a third of them singletons. Their cognate antigens are unknown. Source: cultured CD8+ T cells from PBMCs, taken from culture after CMV antigen stimulation. Receptors originate from a human donor in good health (CMV status not recorded). Some clones in this sample may be carry-over from other donors' samples.

For this clonotype: A read error may account for a junction end that differs from germline. This chain uses TRBV19 with TRBJ2-3, with D possibly being TRBD1 (5 bases). From germline, CDR1 is LNHDA and CDR2 SQIVND (reference sequence). The CDR3 length is 14 residues. The CDR3 DNA follows: TGTGTCAGTAGTATCATGGGGCTCACAGATACGCAGTATTTT. Its translation: CVSSIMGLTDTQYF.

This clonotype came up many times. The genes are TRBV7-2 and TRBJ2-1; D gene ambiguous. CDR3 length: 17 residues. Germline CDR1 reads SGHTA; CDR2 reads FQGNSA. V dropped 1 base and J dropped 5 bases, with 18 bases sitting between them. CDR3 in amino acids: CASSLDLSAGGHNEQFF. DNA for the CDR3: TGTGCCAGCAGCTTAGATCTTAGTGCAGGCGGCCACAATGAGCAGTTCTTC.

V and J are TRBV20-1 and TRBJ2-7, with TRBD2 as a possible D gene (5 bases). Trimming pared 7 bases from V and 1 base from J, leaving 17 bases between. The CDR3 length is 14 residues. Per germline, CDR1 DFQATT and CDR2 SNEGSKA (reference sequence). CDR3 amino acids: CSGKGRDQSYEQYF. CDR3 nucleotides: TGCAGTGGAAAGGGTCGGGATCAGTCCTACGAGCAGTACTTC.

The CDR3 sequence: CASSPELYTSNTEAFF. CDR3 DNA: TGTGCCAGCTCACCCGAACTCTATACAAGTAACACTGAAGCTTTCTTT. This sequence joins TRBV18 and TRBJ1-1; D gene uncertain. Looked up from germline, CDR1 is KGHSH and CDR2 is LQKENI. With 3 bases removed from V and 2 bases from J, the gap between germline ends came to 16 bases. The CDR3 has 16 residues.

This clonotype appeared a few times. The chain couples TRBV28 to TRBJ2-7; 8 bases align to TRBD2. Germline trimming cut 2 bases from V and 5 bases from J; bases unmatched to any gene: 5. The CDR3 runs to 14 residues. Germline CDR1 and CDR2: MDHEN and SYDVKM. The DNA for the CDR3 is TGTGCCAGCAGTTTAGCGGGGGGTAGCCACGAGCAGTACGTC. It is translated as CASSLAGGSHEQYV.

The V and J genes are TRBV10-3 and TRBJ2-7; D might be TRBD1 or TRBD2, each matching 5 bases. Germline V CDR1 and CDR2: ENHRY, SYGVKD. V gave up 6 bases and J gave up 1 base, with 16 bases separating them. The CDR3 runs to 15 residues. The CDR3 sequence is CAISLGAGRSYEQYV. CDR3 coding DNA: TGTGCCATCAGCCTCGGGGCAGGGCGGTCCTACGAGCAGTACGTC.

This clonotype was seen repeatedly, ten times or more. The chain links TRBV7-2 to TRBJ2-4; no clear D gene. The CDR3 is made up of 15 amino acids. V was pared by 1 base and J by 7 bases, with 14 bases between. The germline CDR1 and CDR2 sequences are SGHTA and FQGNSA. The CDR3 region has the DNA TGTGCCAGCAGCTTAGACTATCTTCCGGCGAACATTCAGTACTTC. It translates to CASSLDYLPANIQYF.

The sample holds a few counts of this clonotype. V usage is TRBV4-2 and J usage is TRBJ1-1, with D tentatively TRBD1 (5 bases). Germline CDR1 LGHNA, CDR2 YNFKEQ. Trimming removed 7 bases from V and 5 bases from J, with 17 bases in between. There are 14 residues in the CDR3. The CDR3 loop is CASTNLYEGTEAFF. The CDR3 DNA reads TGTGCCAGCACCAACCTATACGAGGGGACTGAAGCTTTCTTT.

The sample holds a few counts of this clonotype. V gene TRBV12-3 or TRBV12-4 combines with J gene TRBJ2-1; D remains ambiguous. The ends were cut back, 3 bases at V and 1 base at J, with 13 bases in the middle. The CDR3 has 16 residues. CDR3: CASSFMHSKSYNEQFF. CDR3 in DNA: TGTGCCAGCAGTTTTATGCACAGCAAATCCTACAATGAGCAGTTCTTC.

In this sample, this clonotype turned up many times. The CDR3 reads CASSFAPPPVDTEAFF. As DNA, the CDR3 is TGTGCCAGCAGTTTTGCGCCACCCCCGGTAGACACTGAAGCTTTCTTT. The J gene is TRBJ1-1, the V gene TRBV27; no firm D call. The CDR3 is 16 residues long. CDR1 MNHEY and CDR2 SMNVEV come from the germline V gene (reference sequence). V dropped 3 bases and J dropped 3 bases, with 17 bases sitting between them.

The chain combines TRBV12-3 or TRBV12-4 with TRBJ1-4, with D maybe TRBD1 (5 bases). The V end lost 4 bases, the J end lost 7 bases, and 16 bases lay between the germline ends. The CDR3 extends over 15 amino acids. The CDR3 region is CASSSPAQGLEKLFF. In DNA form, the CDR3 reads TGTGCCAGCAGTTCCCCGGCCCAGGGTCTTGAAAAACTGTTTTTT.

This chain joins TRBV14 and TRBJ1-2; D possibly corresponds to TRBD1 (5 bases). Germline loops: CDR1 SGHDN, CDR2 FVKESK. Deletions cut 0 bases from V and 0 bases from J, with 11 bases between. This CDR3 is built from 16 residues. CDR3 loop: CASSQDRGTSNYGYTF. The CDR3 bases are TGTGCCAGCAGCCAAGATCGAGGGACTTCTAACTATGGCTACACCTTC.

The genes are TRBV27 and TRBJ2-7, with TRBD2 as a possible D gene (6 bases). Germline V gene lookup returns CDR1 MNHEY and CDR2 SMNVEV (reference sequence). Trimming took off 1 base at V and 6 bases at J, with 7 bases between the two ends. CDR3 size: 12 residues. The CDR3 region is CASSLLGGEQYF. The CDR3 DNA reads as TGTGCCAGCAGTTTATTGGGGGGCGAGCAGTACTTC.

This clonotype was observed many times. V and J are TRBV7-2 and TRBJ1-2; unclear D gene. V was cut by 5 bases and J by 7 bases, with 20 bases left in between. CDR3 length equals 15 residues. CDR1 SGHTA and CDR2 FQGNSA come from the germline V gene. The CDR3: CASSPDLMTGRGYTF. CDR3 nucleotide sequence: TGTGCCAGCAGCCCCGATCTTATGACGGGTCGTGGCTACACCTTC.

The J gene is TRBJ2-2, the V gene TRBV9, with 7 bases lining up with TRBD1. The V gene end was trimmed by 6 bases and the J gene end by 6 bases; junction bases not matched to a gene: 2. Germline V gives CDR1 SGDLS, CDR2 YYNGEE. This CDR3 has 12 amino acids. The CDR3 region is CASKTGSGELFF. CDR3 bases: TGTGCCAGCAAGACAGGGTCCGGGGAGCTGTTTTTT.

Points on this clonotype: One end of the junction varies from germline; a read error may be responsible. The rearrangement links TRBV7-7 to TRBJ2-2; 7 bases agree with TRBD1. The CDR3 consists of 19 residues. CDR1 and CDR2 from the germline V gene are SSHAT and FNYEAQ (reference sequence). The CDR3 reads CASSLDPTGELRATGELFF. In nucleotides, the CDR3 is TGTGCTAGCAGCTTAGACCCTACAGGGGAATTAAGGGCCACCGGGGAGCTGTTTTTT.

V usage is TRBV25-1 and J usage is TRBJ1-1, with TRBD1 matching 8 bases. CDR1 and CDR2 from the germline V gene are MGHDK and SYGVNS. The CDR3 loop spans 14 amino acids. V shed 8 bases, J shed 1 base, and the junction held 6 bases outside the gene matches. CDR3 sequence: CASGQGARNTEAFF. DNA for the CDR3: TGTGCCAGCGGCCAGGGGGCGAGGAACACTGAAGCTTTCTTT.

The chain combines TRBV12-3 or TRBV12-4 with TRBJ2-5, with 10 nucleotides matching TRBD1. The CDR3 spans 15 residues. The V and J ends lost 6 bases and 4 bases, in that order; junction bases with no gene match: 8. CDR3 residues: CASSTDRGQGETQYF. The DNA of the CDR3 is TGTGCCAGCAGCACCGACAGGGGGCAGGGAGAGACCCAGTACTTC.

As regards this clonotype: A much larger clone differs by one base, so this may be a read error. This sequence joins TRBV7-2 and TRBJ1-2; D is unresolved. This CDR3 has 15 residues. V was trimmed by 7 bases and J by 0 bases, leaving 15 bases between them. The V gene's germline CDR1 is SGHTA and CDR2 FQGNSA. CDR3 amino acids: CASNLHQYSNYGYTF. The DNA of the CDR3 is TGTGCCAGCAACCTCCACCAGTACTCTAACTATGGCTACACCTTC.

The chain couples TRBV29-1 to TRBJ2-7; TRBD1 aligns across 8 bases. The CDR3 covers 13 residues. Trimming cost V 5 bases and J 2 bases; bases outside gene matches: 5. Germline-derived CDR1 and CDR2 are SQVTM and ANQGSEA. CDR3 protein: CSVSTGDAYEQYF. CDR3 nucleotides: TGCAGCGTTTCGACAGGGGACGCCTACGAGCAGTACTTC.

This clonotype was observed a single time. V gene TRBV28 combines with J gene TRBJ2-1; tentative D call: TRBD1 (6 bases). The CDR3 spans 15 residues. V was trimmed by 8 bases and J by 8 bases, leaving 22 bases between them. Germline CDR1 is MDHEN and CDR2 is SYDVKM. CDR3 sequence: CASCHLPTGNHEQFF. The CDR3 nucleotides are TGTGCCAGCTGCCATCTACCCACAGGGAACCATGAGCAGTTCTTC.

This clonotype was counted only a few times. The chain couples TRBV4-1 to TRBJ1-1; maybe TRBD1 (6 bases). The CDR3 runs to 16 residues. CDR1 and CDR2 (germline): MGHRA, YSYEKL. Trimming stripped 0 bases from V and 8 bases from J, with 19 bases between. The CDR3 region has the DNA TGCGCCAGCAGCCAAGATGGTTCACAGGGAAAAGGGGAAGCTTTCTTT. Translating gives CASSQDGSQGKGEAFF.

This clonotype showed up many times. The chain recombines TRBV7-2 with TRBJ1-2; 7 nucleotides align to TRBD1. The CDR3 is 14 residues long. Germline V gene data show CDR1 as SGHTA and CDR2 as FQGNSA. Losses at the gene ends were 4 bases for V and 2 bases for J; bases not matched to a gene: 4. CDR3 sequence reads: CASSSPGGNYGYTF. The CDR3 DNA reads as TGTGCCAGCAGCTCCCCAGGGGGAAACTATGGCTACACCTTC.

In its sample, this clonotype was seen many times. This sequence joins TRBV7-6 and TRBJ2-3; 11 bases align to TRBD2. Trimming cost V 3 bases and J 5 bases; bases outside gene matches: 4. Germline-derived CDR1 and CDR2 are SGHVS and FNYEAQ. This CDR3 comprises 15 residues. DNA for the CDR3: TGTGCCAGCAGCTTTAGCGGGGGGGCCGAAGATACGCAGTATTTT. Its protein product is CASSFSGGAEDTQYF. The whole variable domain, filled in from reference TRBV7-6 and TRBJ2-3, reads GAGVSQSPRYKVTKRGQDVALRCDPISGHVSLYWYRQALGQGPEFLTYFNYEAQQDKSGLPNDRFSAERPEGSISTLTIQRTEQRDSAMYRCASSFSGGAEDTQYFGPGTRLTVL.

This clonotype was recorded at least ten times. The chain links TRBV12-3 or TRBV12-4 to TRBJ2-7, with D hard to call. This CDR3 has 19 amino acids. Trimming removed 3 bases from V and 1 base from J, with 25 bases in between. CDR3: CASSFPSHQTEDRSYEQYF. The CDR3 bases are TGTGCCAGCAGTTTCCCCTCCCATCAAACCGAGGACCGATCCTACGAGCAGTACTTC.

This clonotype has only a few counts. This chain links TRBV6-8 with TRBJ2-1, with D perhaps TRBD1 or TRBD2 (5 bases each). The CDR3 runs 14 residues. Trimming took off 7 bases at V and 8 bases at J, with 18 bases between the two ends. Germline CDR1 reads MNHGY; CDR2 reads SAAAGT. The CDR3 sequence is CASKNPGTSDEQFF. CDR3 coding DNA: TGTGCCAGCAAGAACCCCGGGACCTCCGATGAGCAGTTCTTC.

The gene calls are TRBV12-3 or TRBV12-4 and TRBJ1-1; tentative D call: TRBD1 (5 bases). V lost 6 bases, J lost 5 bases, and 22 bases lay in between. This CDR3 comprises 16 residues. CDR3 DNA: TGTGCCAGCAGCCCTAATTTGGGGGAAGATTGGACTGAAGCTTTCTTT. Translation gives CASSPNLGEDWTEAFF.

Notes on this clonotype: Just one base apart from a much larger clone, this may be a read error. The chain has TRBV12-3 or TRBV12-4 and TRBJ1-4; D remains unclear. The CDR3 spans 16 residues. V lost 5 bases to trimming and J lost 5 bases, with 18 bases between them. The CDR3 coding sequence is TGTGCCAGCAGTCCCCGAGGGCGGGGTGGGAATGAAAAACTGTTTTTT. Its protein is CASSPRGRGGNEKLFF.

This clonotype was observed many times. This sequence joins TRBV7-2 and TRBJ1-2, with D possibly TRBD1 on 6 matching bases. Trimming pared 1 base from V and 7 bases from J, leaving 13 bases between. Germline assignment: CDR1 SGHTA and CDR2 FQGNSA. The CDR3 is made up of 14 amino acids. CDR3 amino acids: CASSLGDKSSGYTF. The CDR3 region has the DNA TGTGCCAGCAGCTTAGGGGACAAATCCTCTGGCTACACCTTC.

This chain joins TRBV29-1 and TRBJ2-6; D unresolved. The CDR3 totals 15 residues. The ends were cut back, 0 bases at V and 3 bases at J, with 9 bases in the middle. CDR1 and CDR2 (germline): SQVTM, ANQGSEA. CDR3 region: CSVEDRRDGANVLTF. The CDR3 nucleotides read TGCAGCGTTGAAGATCGAAGGGATGGGGCCAACGTCCTGACTTTC.

The V call is TRBV5-6, the J call TRBJ2-7, with D tentatively TRBD2 (5 bases). The CDR3 runs to 14 residues. The V gene lost 0 bases and the J gene lost 6 bases, with 13 bases spanning the gap. The germline V gene encodes CDR1 SGHDT and CDR2 YYEEEE. This chain's CDR3 is CASSLGYGGREQYF. The CDR3 nucleotides are TGTGCCAGCAGCTTGGGGTATGGAGGACGCGAGCAGTACTTC. The variable domain in full, completed from reference TRBV5-6 and TRBJ2-7, reads DAGVTQSPTHLIKTRGQQVTLRCSPKSGHDTVSWYQQALGQGPQFIFQYYEEEERQRGNFPDRFSGHQFPNYSSELNVNALLLGDSALYLCASSLGYGGREQYFGPGTRLTVT.

V and J are TRBV7-6 and TRBJ2-1; 12 nucleotides agree with TRBD1. CDR1 SGHVS and CDR2 FNYEAQ come from the germline V gene. This CDR3 is 15 amino acids long. Unmatched junction bases numbered 8, after V lost 5 bases and J lost 9 bases. CDR3 sequence reads: CASSLAGTGGSEQFF. CDR3 DNA: TGTGCCAGCAGCCTCGCAGGGACAGGGGGCAGTGAGCAGTTCTTC.